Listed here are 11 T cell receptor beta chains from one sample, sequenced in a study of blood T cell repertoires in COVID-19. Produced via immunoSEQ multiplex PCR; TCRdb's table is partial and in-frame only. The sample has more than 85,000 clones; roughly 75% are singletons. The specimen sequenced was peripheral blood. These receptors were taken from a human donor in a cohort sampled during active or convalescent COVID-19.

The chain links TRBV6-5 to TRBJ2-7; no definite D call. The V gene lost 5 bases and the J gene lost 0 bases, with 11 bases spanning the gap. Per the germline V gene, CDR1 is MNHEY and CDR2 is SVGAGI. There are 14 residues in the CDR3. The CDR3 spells CASSTAGISYEQYF. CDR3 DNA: TGTGCCAGCAGTACGGCAGGAATCTCCTACGAGCAGTACTTC.

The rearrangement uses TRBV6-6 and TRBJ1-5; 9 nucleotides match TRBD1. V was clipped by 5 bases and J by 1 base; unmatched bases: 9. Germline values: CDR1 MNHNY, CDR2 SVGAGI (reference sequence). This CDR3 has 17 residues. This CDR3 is CASSPNAGTGSNQPQHF. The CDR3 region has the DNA TGTGCCAGCAGTCCCAACGCCGGGACAGGGAGCAATCAGCCCCAGCATTTT.

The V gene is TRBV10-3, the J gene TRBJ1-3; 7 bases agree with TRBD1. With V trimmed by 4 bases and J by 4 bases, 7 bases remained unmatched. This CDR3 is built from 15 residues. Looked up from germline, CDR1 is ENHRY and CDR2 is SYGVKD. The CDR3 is CAISATGYGGNTIYF. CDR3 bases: TGTGCCATCAGTGCGACAGGGTACGGAGGAAACACCATATATTTT.

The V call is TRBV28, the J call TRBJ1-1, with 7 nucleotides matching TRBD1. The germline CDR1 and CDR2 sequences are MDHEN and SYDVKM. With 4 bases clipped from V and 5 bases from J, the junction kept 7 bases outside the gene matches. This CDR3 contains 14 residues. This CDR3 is CASSSRQGWTEAFF. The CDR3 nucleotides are TGTGCCAGCAGTTCCCGACAGGGATGGACTGAAGCTTTCTTT.

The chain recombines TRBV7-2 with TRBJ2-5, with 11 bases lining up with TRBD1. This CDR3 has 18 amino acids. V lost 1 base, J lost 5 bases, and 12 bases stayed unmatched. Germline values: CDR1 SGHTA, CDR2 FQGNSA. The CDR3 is CASSLVVSWTGGAETQYF. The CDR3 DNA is TGTGCCAGCAGCTTAGTCGTTTCCTGGACAGGGGGCGCTGAGACCCAGTACTTC. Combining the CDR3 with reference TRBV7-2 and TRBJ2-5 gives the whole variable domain GAGVSQSPSNKVTEKGKDVELRCDPISGHTALYWYRQSLGQGLEFLIYFQGNSAPDKSGLPSDRFSAERTGGSVSTLTIQRTQQEDSAVYLCASSLVVSWTGGAETQYFGPGTRLLVL.

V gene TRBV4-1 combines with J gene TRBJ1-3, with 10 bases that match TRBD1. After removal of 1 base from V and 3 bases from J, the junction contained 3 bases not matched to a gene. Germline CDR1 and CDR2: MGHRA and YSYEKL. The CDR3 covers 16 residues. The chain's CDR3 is CASSQGQGAYGNTIYF. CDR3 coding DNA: TGCGCCAGCAGCCAAGGACAGGGGGCTTATGGAAACACCATATATTTT.

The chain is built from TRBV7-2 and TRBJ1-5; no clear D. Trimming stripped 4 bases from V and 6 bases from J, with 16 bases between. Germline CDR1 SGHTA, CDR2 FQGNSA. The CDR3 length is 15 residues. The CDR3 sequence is CASSSRGSILQPQHF. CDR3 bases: TGTGCCAGCAGCTCCCGCGGGTCTATCCTTCAGCCCCAGCATTTT.

CDR3 sequence: CASGLVLTGGTDTQYF. CDR3 nucleotide sequence: TGTGCTAGTGGTTTGGTCCTTACAGGGGGCACAGATACGCAGTATTTT. This chain uses TRBV12-5 with TRBJ2-3; 7 positions agree with TRBD1. The germline V gene has CDR1 LGHNT and CDR2 FRNRAP. The trim removed 0 bases at V and 1 base at J, leaving 4 bases unmatched. The CDR3 is made up of 16 amino acids.

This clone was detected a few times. In DNA form, the CDR3 reads TGTGCCAGCAGTTCCAGGACAGGGGTCTATGGCTACACCTTC. It is translated as CASSSRTGVYGYTF. This chain connects TRBV28 to TRBJ1-2, with TRBD1 matching over 9 bases. The CDR3 spans 14 residues. Germline CDR1 and CDR2: MDHEN and SYDVKM. The V gene end was trimmed by 4 bases and the J gene end by 4 bases; junction bases not matched to a gene: 4.

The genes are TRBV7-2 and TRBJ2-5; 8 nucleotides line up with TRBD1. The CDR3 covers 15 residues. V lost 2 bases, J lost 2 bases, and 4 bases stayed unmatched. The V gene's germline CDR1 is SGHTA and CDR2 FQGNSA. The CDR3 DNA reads TGTGCCAGCAGCTTAACACGGACAGGGCAAGAGACCCAGTACTTC. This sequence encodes CASSLTRTGQETQYF.

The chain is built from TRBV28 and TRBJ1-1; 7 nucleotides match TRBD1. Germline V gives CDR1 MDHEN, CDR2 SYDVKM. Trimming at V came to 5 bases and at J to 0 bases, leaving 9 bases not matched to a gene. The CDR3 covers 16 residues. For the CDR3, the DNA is TGTGCCAGCAGTCTAAACCTCGGGACAGTGAACACTGAAGCTTTCTTT. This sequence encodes CASSLNLGTVNTEAFF.